Sequencing of this TCR beta chain was carried out in a study of OX40 agonist ivuxolimab in advanced cancers. The study's findings and limits: The CD4+ and CD8+ T cells in the blood had expanded clonally by week 6 at 0.1 to 3.0 mg/kg.

From germline, CDR1 is MRHNA and CDR2 SNTAGT. CDR3 size: 12 residues. V was clipped by 7 bases and J by 7 bases, with 10 bases between them. A word on this clone: What it binds is unknown.

Profiled with immunoSEQ multiplex PCR; TCRdb holds only in-frame clones, not every one. The sample records approximately 97,000 clones, roughly nine tenths being singletons. This specimen was CD4+ or CD8+ T cells sorted from blood, taken in a trial of the OX40 agonist ivuxolimab. The rearrangement joins TRBV6-4 to TRBJ2-2, with D possibly being TRBD2 (6 bases). The source is an adult with an advanced solid tumor such as melanoma, head and neck, liver or kidney cancer. CDR3 DNA sequence: TGTGCCAGCACTCCCGGGGGCGGGGAGCTGTTTTTT. Translation: CASTPGGGELFF.